This record covers a single TCR beta chain. This sample is part of a study of blood T cell repertoires in COVID-19. Followed over time, Seattle patients had been enrolled while infection was active. In the original workflow: Reference gene primer amplification gave nucleated cell count estimates. The repertoire was sequenced with immunoSEQ multiplex PCR; TCRdb's copy has only in-frame clones and lacks some. V and J calls and clone size are given by that table; D and trimming were obtained from the DNA. Among a few hundred thousand clones listed, 85% to 90% were seen once. The origin of this receptor is a man between 18 and 35 years old with COVID-19, enrolled during active disease. Input material: peripheral blood.

The CDR3 nucleotides are TGCGCCAGCACCCAACAGGGACCTTTGAACACCGGGGAGCTGTTTTTT. Protein sequence: CASTQQGPLNTGELFF. The chain employs TRBV10-2 and TRBJ2-2; perhaps TRBD1 as D (6 bases). This CDR3 comprises 16 residues. Looked up from germline, CDR1 is WSHSY and CDR2 is SAAADI. V was trimmed by 7 bases and J by 1 base, leaving 16 bases between them.